This entry lists 6 T cell receptor beta chains sequenced from one sample in a study of blood T cell repertoires in COVID-19. Profiled with immunoSEQ multiplex PCR; TCRdb holds only in-frame clones, not every one. This table holds 250,000 to 350,000 clones, about 88% found once. Material: peripheral blood. Receptors were obtained from a human donor with COVID-19, enrolled during active disease. The donor label of this sample is uncertain.

The V gene is TRBV2, the J gene TRBJ2-2, with D possibly being TRBD2 (5 bases). This CDR3 comprises 15 residues. V was cut by 4 bases and J by 0 bases, with 9 bases left in between. Per germline, CDR1 SNHLY and CDR2 FYNNEI. CDR3 in amino acids: CASSARTANTGELFF. CDR3 in DNA: TGTGCCAGCAGTGCTAGGACTGCGAACACCGGGGAGCTGTTTTTT.

This clone appeared once. This sequence joins TRBV4-1 and TRBJ2-7; TRBD1 agrees at 9 bases. Looked up from germline, CDR1 is MGHRA and CDR2 is YSYEKL. The ends lost 0 bases at V and 3 bases at J; junction bases unmatched: 6. This CDR3 spans 16 amino acids. CDR3 sequence: CASSQDRGQGDYEQYF. The CDR3 nucleotides are TGCGCCAGCAGCCAAGATCGGGGACAGGGAGACTACGAGCAGTACTTC.

V is TRBV19 and J is TRBJ2-2, with TRBD2 identical over 12 bases. After removal of 5 bases from V and 7 bases from J, the junction contained 17 bases not matched to a gene. CDR1 LNHDA and CDR2 SQIVND come from the germline V gene (reference sequence). This CDR3 has 19 residues. CDR3 DNA: TGTGCCAGTAGTTCCGAGGAGGCTAGCGGGAGGGCCTGGTTCGGGGAGCTGTTTTTT. Amino acid sequence: CASSSEEASGRAWFGELFF.

V usage is TRBV6-5 and J usage is TRBJ2-2; 8 nucleotides match TRBD1. This CDR3 comprises 14 residues. The germline V gene encodes CDR1 MNHEY and CDR2 SVGAGI. Unmatched junction bases numbered 8, after V lost 7 bases and J lost 7 bases. CDR3 coding DNA: TGTGCCAGCATTGGCCAGGGGGCTGGCGGGGAGCTGTTTTTT. Amino acids: CASIGQGAGGELFF.

The chain combines TRBV18 with TRBJ2-3; D perhaps matches TRBD1 (5 bases). Germline V gives CDR1 KGHSH, CDR2 LQKENI. The CDR3 contains 15 residues. V was cut by 3 bases and J by 2 bases, with 12 bases left in between. The CDR3 is CASSPFQGFTDTQYF. The CDR3 DNA sequence: TGTGCCAGCTCACCCTTCCAGGGATTCACAGATACGCAGTATTTT.

This chain links TRBV20-1 with TRBJ1-5; weak D call: TRBD1 (5 bases). Trimming took off 3 bases at V and 2 bases at J, with 14 bases between the two ends. Germline V lookup: CDR1 DFQATT, CDR2 SNEGSKA (reference sequence). The CDR3 runs 15 residues. CDR3 in DNA: TGCAGTGCTAGTCTCGCTGGGGCAGGCAATCAGCCCCAGCATTTT. It codes for CSASLAGAGNQPQHF.